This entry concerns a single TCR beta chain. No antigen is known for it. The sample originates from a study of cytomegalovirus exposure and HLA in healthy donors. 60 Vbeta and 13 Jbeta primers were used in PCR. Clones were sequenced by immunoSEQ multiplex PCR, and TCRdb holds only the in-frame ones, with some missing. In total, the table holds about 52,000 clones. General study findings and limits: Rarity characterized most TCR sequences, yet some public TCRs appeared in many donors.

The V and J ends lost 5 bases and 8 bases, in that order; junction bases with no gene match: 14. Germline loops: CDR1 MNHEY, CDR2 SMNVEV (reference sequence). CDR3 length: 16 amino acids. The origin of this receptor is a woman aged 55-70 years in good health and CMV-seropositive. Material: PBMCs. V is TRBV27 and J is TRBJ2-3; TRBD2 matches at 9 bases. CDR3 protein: CASSLSLLAGRGTQYF. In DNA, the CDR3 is TGTGCCAGCAGTCTCTCCCTTCTAGCGGGGAGGGGTACGCAGTATTTT.